Given below is one TCR beta chain in context. The antigen remains undetermined. The sample originates from a study of cytomegalovirus exposure and HLA in healthy donors. At the level of the study: The use of the same platform for the 90 to 150 validation repertoires and the 550 to 700 first-cohort repertoires was reported by a later analysis. Study-level points and caveats: The listing of about 150 TCR beta chains classed them as cytomegalovirus-associated. In vitro data verified a few CMV-associated chains as specific for CMV antigens.

Profiling relied on immunoSEQ multiplex PCR, and the TCRdb table lists in-frame clones only, not all of them. Counted here are approximately 160,000 clones, about 89% occurring once; the ten biggest clones make up over 2.5%. It was the roughly 130-subject validation cohort, separate from the roughly 700-subject first cohort, to which the donors belonged. CDR1 and CDR2 (germline): SGHNT, YYREEE (reference sequence). Trimming took 4 bases from V and 1 from J; bases not matched to a gene: 5. This CDR3 region has 16 residues. The sequenced sample consisted of PBMCs. This chain connects TRBV5-4 to TRBJ2-3, with 11 bases matching TRBD1. The TCR was taken from a woman between 18 and 30 years old in good health and CMV-seropositive. CDR3 sequence (DNA): TGTGCCAGCAGCCCTTGGGACAGGGGGGGCACAGATACGCAGTATTTT. It is translated as CASSPWDRGGTDTQYF. Filled out from reference TRBV5-4 and TRBJ2-3, the complete variable domain reads ETGVTQSPTHLIKTRGQQVTLRCSSQSGHNTVSWYQQALGQGPQFIFQYYREEENGRGNFPPRFSGLQFPNYSSELNVNALELDDSALYLCASSPWDRGGTDTQYFGPGTRLTVL.